Shown below are 22 T cell receptor beta chains from a single sample sequenced in a study of T cell responses to AZD1222 COVID-19 vaccine. Clones were read by immunoSEQ multiplex PCR, and TCRdb kept only the in-frame ones, dropping some. The sample holds fewer than 150,000 clones, approximately 86% seen once. This sample comprised peripheral blood, obtained 28 days after the second AZD1222 dose. The receptors originated from an adult who received the AZD1222 COVID-19 vaccine.

This chain links TRBV27 with TRBJ2-1, with D tentatively TRBD2 (6 bases). CDR3 size: 15 residues. Germline loops: CDR1 MNHEY, CDR2 SMNVEV (reference sequence). V was shortened by 2 bases and J by 0 bases, with 8 bases between the two germline ends. CDR3 DNA sequence: TGTGCCAGCAGTTTAGGGGGAGGCTCCTACAATGAGCAGTTCTTC. Translation gives CASSLGGGSYNEQFF.

CDR3 sequence (DNA): TGTGCCAGCACCTTTTCCGGGCCCCCTTCACCCCTCCACTTT. Translation: CASTFSGPPSPLHF. The rearrangement links TRBV25-1 to TRBJ1-6; D is unresolved. Germline-derived CDR1 and CDR2 are MGHDK and SYGVNS. The V end lost 7 bases, the J end lost 9 bases, and 16 bases lay between the germline ends. The CDR3 extends over 14 amino acids. The full variable domain, its missing parts supplied by reference TRBV25-1 and TRBJ1-6, is EADIYQTPRYLVIGTGKKITLECSQTMGHDKMYWYQQDPGMELHLIHYSYGVNSTEKGDLSSESTVSRIRTEHFPLTLESARPSHTSQYLCASTFSGPPSPLHFGNGTRLTVT.

For this clone: With a much larger clone just one base away, this may be a read error. The J gene is TRBJ1-2, the V gene TRBV3-1 (or the pseudogene TRBV3-2), with no clear D. The CDR3 loop spans 13 amino acids. Germline-derived CDR1 and CDR2 are LGHDT and YNNKEL (reference sequence). V dropped 0 bases and J dropped 2 bases, with 4 bases sitting between them. Here the CDR3 reads CASSQDSNYGYTF. CDR3 bases: TGTGCCAGCAGCCAAGATTCGAACTATGGCTACACCTTC.

The genes are TRBV10-3 and TRBJ1-5; D possibly corresponds to TRBD1 (6 bases). Germline-derived CDR1 and CDR2 are ENHRY and SYGVKD. The CDR3 length is 18 residues. The V end lost 2 bases, the J end lost 2 bases, and 19 bases lay between the germline ends. CDR3 DNA sequence: TGTGCCATCAGTGAGAATTTCGGGGGGGCTTCGGGCAATCAGCCCCAGCATTTT. Translating gives CAISENFGGASGNQPQHF.

This chain connects TRBV5-4 to TRBJ2-4, with TRBD1 matching over 7 bases. The V gene's germline CDR1 is SGHNT and CDR2 YYREEE (reference sequence). The ends lost 2 bases at V and 6 bases at J; junction bases unmatched: 8. The CDR3 covers 15 residues. Written as DNA, the CDR3 is TGTGCCAGCAGCTTACAACAGGGGTCGGGAAACATTCAGTACTTC. This encodes CASSLQQGSGNIQYF. The full variable domain, rest sourced from reference TRBV5-4 and TRBJ2-4, is ETGVTQSPTHLIKTRGQQVTLRCSSQSGHNTVSWYQQALGQGPQFIFQYYREEENGRGNFPPRFSGLQFPNYSSELNVNALELDDSALYLCASSLQQGSGNIQYFGAGTRLSVL.

CDR3: CASSIGLQETQYF. CDR3 DNA: TGTGCCAGTAGTATAGGCCTCCAAGAGACCCAGTACTTC. The genes are TRBV19 and TRBJ2-5; D call uncertain. This CDR3 comprises 13 residues. Germline V gene data show CDR1 as LNHDA and CDR2 as SQIVND (reference sequence). V was cut by 1 base and J by 1 base, with 4 bases left in between.

The chain employs TRBV28 and TRBJ1-5; possible D gene TRBD1, 5 bases. The CDR3 sequence is 15 residues long. Trimming removed 3 bases from V and 5 bases from J, with 14 bases in between. CDR1 MDHEN and CDR2 SYDVKM come from the germline V gene. The CDR3 here is CASSLLWGRDQPQHF. The CDR3 nucleotides are TGTGCCAGCAGTTTGTTATGGGGACGAGATCAGCCCCAGCATTTT.

Only one count was recorded for this clone. The gene calls are TRBV25-1 and TRBJ1-2; 8 nucleotides agree with TRBD1. CDR1 MGHDK and CDR2 SYGVNS come from the germline V gene. Trimming at V came to 4 bases and at J to 3 bases, leaving 7 bases not matched to a gene. The CDR3 consists of 15 residues. The CDR3 coding sequence is TGTGCCAGCAGTGCTTCTGGGACAGGAGACTATGGCTACACCTTC. This codes for CASSASGTGDYGYTF.

This sequence joins TRBV15 and TRBJ1-4; unclear D gene. V shed 0 bases and J shed 12 bases, with 8 bases lying between them. The germline V gene has CDR1 LNHNV and CDR2 YYDKDF (reference sequence). There are 12 residues in the CDR3. The CDR3 loop is CATSRDRNELFF. The CDR3 region has the DNA TGTGCCACCAGCAGAGATCGGAATGAACTGTTTTTT.

This sequence joins TRBV18 and TRBJ2-5; the D is unclear. Germline CDR1 is KGHSH and CDR2 is LQKENI. V was cut by 5 bases and J by 5 bases, with 15 bases left in between. CDR3 length: 14 residues. CDR3 nucleotides: TGTGCCAGCTCAAATCAAGTCTTGGAGGAGACCCAGTACTTC. It specifies CASSNQVLEETQYF.

The rearrangement joins TRBV20-1 to TRBJ1-2, with a possible D match to TRBD1 (5 bases). The CDR3 is made up of 11 amino acids. The V gene lost 3 bases and the J gene lost 8 bases, with 10 bases spanning the gap. Germline V gene lookup returns CDR1 DFQATT and CDR2 SNEGSKA (reference sequence). The CDR3, as DNA: TGCAGTGCTAGCTCGAACAGGGGCTACACCTTC. Protein sequence: CSASSNRGYTF.

J is TRBJ1-1 and V is TRBV7-9; D possibly corresponds to TRBD1 (5 bases). Trimming left V 4 bases short and J 6 bases short, with 12 bases between. The CDR3 covers 13 residues. Germline CDR1 is SEHNR and CDR2 is FQNEAQ (reference sequence). The CDR3 DNA reads TGTGCCAGCAGCTCAACTACCAGGGCTGAAGCTTTCTTT. It encodes CASSSTTRAEAFF.

This rearrangement joins TRBV7-2 to TRBJ2-7; the match to TRBD2 covers 10 bases. The CDR3 is 14 amino acids. V dropped 0 bases and J dropped 11; count of bases not matched to a gene: 7. Looked up from germline, CDR1 is SGHTA and CDR2 is FQGNSA. The CDR3 region is CASSLAPAGGNEYF. DNA of the CDR3: TGTGCCAGCAGCTTAGCGCCAGCGGGGGGGAACGAGTACTTC.

The rearrangement joins TRBV19 to TRBJ1-2, with D uncertain. Trimming pared 3 bases from V and 2 bases from J, leaving 10 bases between. The CDR3 totals 14 residues. Germline values: CDR1 LNHDA, CDR2 SQIVND (reference sequence). CDR3 in DNA: TGTGCCAGTAGTATTGGTATAGAGAACTATGGCTACACCTTC. This sequence encodes CASSIGIENYGYTF.

This rearrangement joins TRBV29-1 to TRBJ2-5, with 7 bases fitting TRBD1. V shed 4 bases and J 0 bases; nucleotides not matched to a gene: 11. The CDR3 consists of 16 residues. CDR1 is SQVTM and CDR2 is ANQGSEA in the germline V gene. CDR3 region: CSVGGPGQPNQETQYF. Here the CDR3 DNA reads TGCAGCGTTGGCGGACCGGGACAGCCCAACCAAGAGACCCAGTACTTC. Variable domain in full (rest from reference TRBV29-1 and TRBJ2-5): SAVISQKPSRDICQRGTSLTIQCQVDSQVTMMFWYRQQPGQSLTLIATANQGSEATYESGFVIDKFPISRPNLTFSTLTVSNMSPEDSSIYLCSVGGPGQPNQETQYFGPGTRLLVL.

The chain combines TRBV7-9 with TRBJ2-7; D not resolved. The ends were cut back, 5 bases at V and 0 bases at J, with 17 bases in the middle. CDR1 SEHNR and CDR2 FQNEAQ come from the germline V gene (reference sequence). This CDR3 spans 16 amino acids. In DNA, the CDR3 is TGTGCCAGCAGCCCTACGGCGGCACTGAGCTCCTACGAGCAGTACTTC. Protein: CASSPTAALSSYEQYF.

The chain combines TRBV5-1 with TRBJ2-7, with D perhaps TRBD1 (5 bases). This CDR3 contains 14 residues. Germline CDR1 and CDR2: SGHRS and YFSETQ. V gave up 3 bases and J gave up 2 bases, with 12 bases separating them. CDR3 sequence: CASSSGGAPYEQYF. As DNA, the CDR3 is TGCGCCAGCAGCTCAGGTGGGGCGCCCTACGAGCAGTACTTC. Based on the CDR3 plus reference TRBV5-1 and TRBJ2-7, the full variable domain is KAGVTQTPRYLIKTRGQQVTLSCSPISGHRSVSWYQQTPGQGLQFLFEYFSETQRNKGNFPGRFSGRQFSNSRSEMNVSTLELGDSALYLCASSSGGAPYEQYFGPGTRLTVT.

The chain recombines TRBV5-6 with TRBJ2-1, with a weak D call TRBD2 (5 bases). In germline, CDR1 is SGHDT, CDR2 YYEEEE. V was cut by 2 bases and J by 4 bases, with 10 bases left in between. The CDR3 is 14 residues long. The CDR3, as DNA: TGTGCCAGCAGCTTAATCGGGGTTTACAATGAGCAGTTCTTC. It translates to CASSLIGVYNEQFF.

The genes are TRBV5-8 and TRBJ2-3; no firm D call. This CDR3 contains 13 residues. CDR1 and CDR2 (germline): SGHTS, YDEGEE. Trimming removed 2 bases from V and 2 bases from J, with 6 bases in between. The CDR3 DNA reads TGTGCCAGCAGCTTCCCGAACACAGATACGCAGTATTTT. It codes for CASSFPNTDTQYF.

This chain connects TRBV19 to TRBJ2-1; D may correspond to TRBD1 or TRBD2 (6 bases each). The V gene lost 11 bases and the J gene lost 8 bases, with 25 bases spanning the gap. The CDR3 has 15 amino acids. Germline CDR1 is LNHDA and CDR2 is SQIVND (reference sequence). CDR3 sequence (DNA): TGTGCCTCCTCCCGGGGGCGGCCTCCAATCCATGAGCAGTTCTTC. It is translated as CASSRGRPPIHEQFF.

This clone was found a few times. The V call is TRBV10-3, the J call TRBJ1-2; D unresolved. The CDR3 consists of 14 residues. In germline, CDR1 is ENHRY, CDR2 SYGVKD. Trimming stripped 2 bases from V and 0 bases from J, with 7 bases between. CDR3 DNA: TGTGCCATCAGTGAGCCCAGGTCTAACTATGGCTACACCTTC. Translating it yields CAISEPRSNYGYTF.

This clone was observed once. The chain links TRBV6-1 to TRBJ2-7; D may be TRBD1 (6 bases). The CDR3 has 15 amino acids. V lost 3 bases, J lost 1 base, and 13 bases lay in between. From germline, CDR1 is MNHNS and CDR2 SASEGT. The CDR3 region is CASSEAGDRSYEQYF. The CDR3 DNA reads as TGTGCCAGCAGTGAGGCCGGAGACAGGTCCTACGAGCAGTACTTC.